The sequence of this T cell receptor (beta chain) was determined in a study of human T cells and chemical hapten exposure. Time point noted: pre-sensitization, week 0. Treatment specified: therapeutic diphenylcyclopropenone sensitization with weekly scalp DPC. Ten or more counts support this clonotype. Unique molecular identifiers were attached to individual cDNA molecules within the library. Original data processing: Approximately 100,000 TCRs per sample was the median, with a range of about 20,000 to 690,600. TCRdb reprocessed the RACE reads with MiXCR, giving one entry per CDR3 protein. These V and J calls are TCRdb output, not the study's own analysis. The sample carries around 380,000 distinct CDR3 sequences, 5% to 6.5% recorded once. The CDR3 loop spans 14 amino acids. Per the germline V gene, CDR1 is SGHTA and CDR2 is FQGNSA. The V gene lost 0 bases and the J gene lost 8 bases, with 13 bases spanning the gap.

The chain couples TRBV7-2 to TRBJ1-2; TRBD1 might be the D (6 bases). The source material was whole blood, sampled in connection with sensitization to the hapten diphenylcyclopropenone (DPC). The TCR comes from a woman aged 18-29 years with alopecia areata. Some clones in this sample may be carry-over from other donors' samples. In nucleotides, the CDR3 is TGTGCCAGCAGCTTAGCGCAGGGGCTTGGCGGCTACACCTTC. This sequence encodes CASSLAQGLGGYTF.